One and the same sample provided the 5 T cell receptor beta chains below, sequenced in a study of human T cells and chemical hapten exposure. The time point denotes: pre-sensitization, week 0. This sample's treatment: therapeutic diphenylcyclopropenone sensitization with weekly scalp DPC. TCRdb reprocessed the RACE reads with MiXCR, giving one entry per CDR3 protein. The profile shows some 250,000 distinct CDR3 sequences, approximately 7.5% of them singletons. This sample comprised whole blood, obtained in connection with sensitization to the hapten diphenylcyclopropenone (DPC). Every receptor here comes from a man aged 18 to 30 with alopecia areata. Some clones in this sample may be carry-over from other donors' samples.

The chain combines TRBV6-6 with TRBJ2-7; D assignment may be TRBD1 or TRBD2 (5 bases each). This CDR3 contains 15 residues. Trimming shortened V by 2 bases and J by 5 bases, and 16 bases separated the two germline ends. Germline CDR1 is MNHNY and CDR2 is SVGAGI (reference sequence). The DNA of the CDR3 is TGTGCCAGCAGTTACGGGGGTTTCCCGAAGGACGAGCAGTACGTC. Residues: CASSYGGFPKDEQYV.

A few counts support this clonotype. V gene TRBV4-3 combines with J gene TRBJ1-4; maybe TRBD1 (6 bases). This CDR3 region has 16 residues. The ends were cut back, 4 bases at V and 7 bases at J, with 19 bases in the middle. CDR1 and CDR2 (germline): LGHNA, YSLEER. Here the CDR3 DNA reads TGCGCCAGCAGCCTAACAGACAGGACGTTGAGTGAAAAACTGTTTTTT. It codes for CASSLTDRTLSEKLFF.

This clonotype was picked up a small number of times. An end of the junction does not agree with germline; a read error may underlie this. The chain uses TRBV20-1 and TRBJ2-7; TRBD1 is a possible D gene (6 bases). Germline V gene lookup returns CDR1 DFQATT and CDR2 SNEGSKA (reference sequence). This CDR3 is built from 13 residues. The CDR3 loop is CSARGQLGDEQYF. CDR3 bases: TGCAGTGCGAGAGGACAGCTCGGCGACGAGCAGTACTTC.

This clonotype was seen only a few times. The chain carries TRBV2 and TRBJ1-1; 8 bases map to TRBD1. The CDR3 loop spans 14 amino acids. CDR1 is SNHLY, CDR2 FYNNEI, per germline. V was pared by 4 bases and J by 4 bases, with 5 bases of the junction left unmatched. The CDR3 reads CASSVRGLGTEAFF. CDR3 nucleotide sequence: TGTGCCAGCAGTGTCAGGGGGCTGGGCACTGAAGCTTTCTTT.

This clonotype was seen a few times. DNA of the CDR3: TGTGCCAGCAGCCCCCGTCGGGGGGACAGATGCCTCAATCAGCCCCAGCATTTT. Amino acids: CASSPRRGDRCLNQPQHF. V usage is TRBV21-1 and J usage is TRBJ1-5; the table assigns TRBD1, which was not confirmed against the DNA. TRBV21-1 is listed as a pseudogene. The length of the CDR3 is 18 residues.